One and the same sample provided the 31 T cell receptor beta chains below, sequenced in a study of blood T cell repertoires in COVID-19. TCRdb keeps only in-frame clones here, not all; method: immunoSEQ multiplex PCR. Here the sample spans roughly 96,000 clones, about 80% being singletons. Sequences were obtained from peripheral blood. All receptors come from a man aged 60 to 75 with acute or convalescent COVID-19.

To note about this clone: The same CDR3 arises from other DNA sequences in this sample as well. The chain uses TRBV9 and TRBJ1-2; TRBD1 might be the D (5 bases). Trimming removed 0 bases at V and 5 bases at J, with 11 bases between. The CDR3 spans 14 residues. Germline lookup yields CDR1 SGDLS and CDR2 YYNGEE. In DNA form, the CDR3 reads TGTGCCAGCAGCGTAGACCCGGAGGGGTATGGCTACACCTTC. The encoded protein is CASSVDPEGYGYTF.

The V gene is TRBV5-6, the J gene TRBJ2-5; TRBD2 is a possible D gene (6 bases). This CDR3 is 15 amino acids long. Germline V gives CDR1 SGHDT, CDR2 YYEEEE. Between the trimmed V and J ends, which lost 3 bases and 2 bases, there was a span of 14 bases. The CDR3 sequence: CASSYERREQETQYF. CDR3 DNA: TGTGCCAGCAGCTACGAGAGGAGGGAGCAAGAGACCCAGTACTTC.

This chain links TRBV30 with TRBJ1-1; TRBD1 might be the D (5 bases). The CDR3 extends over 14 amino acids. V dropped 2 bases and J dropped 5 bases, with 15 bases sitting between them. Germline CDR1 reads GTSNPN; CDR2 reads SVGIG (reference sequence). The chain's CDR3 is CAWSKGRLGTEAFF. The CDR3 nucleotides are TGTGCCTGGAGTAAGGGGAGGCTGGGAACTGAAGCTTTCTTT.

V and J are TRBV30 and TRBJ1-2; D is uncertain. The germline V gene has CDR1 GTSNPN and CDR2 SVGIG (reference sequence). The CDR3 extends over 12 amino acids. Trimming took off 0 bases at V and 7 bases at J, with 9 bases between the two ends. The CDR3 is CAWSVSGSGYTF. In DNA, the CDR3 is TGTGCCTGGAGTGTCTCTGGTAGTGGCTACACCTTC.

The chain joins TRBV5-8 to TRBJ1-2, with D perhaps TRBD1 (5 bases). The length of the CDR3 is 16 residues. Trimming stripped 1 base from V and 3 bases from J, with 16 bases between. The germline CDR1 and CDR2 sequences are SGHTS and YDEGEE. CDR3 bases: TGTGCCAGCAGCTTGAAGCTGGAGGGGAGCGACTATGGCTACACCTTC. This encodes CASSLKLEGSDYGYTF.

The gene calls are TRBV6-5 and TRBJ2-5; 8 nucleotides match TRBD1. This CDR3 is built from 14 residues. The V segment lost 2 bases and the J segment 2 bases; nucleotides outside the gene matches: 1. Germline-derived CDR1 and CDR2 are MNHEY and SVGAGI. The CDR3 protein is CASSYQGAQETQYF. CDR3 bases: TGTGCCAGCAGTTACCAGGGGGCTCAAGAGACCCAGTACTTC.

The rearrangement joins TRBV6-2 or TRBV6-3 to TRBJ2-1; no clear D gene. Between the trimmed V and J ends, which lost 2 bases and 5 bases, there was a span of 7 bases. Germline loops: CDR1 MNHEY, CDR2 SVGEGT. The CDR3 has 13 amino acids. The CDR3 nucleotides are TGTGCCAGCAGTTACGACGGAGACAATGAGCAGTTCTTC. Its translation: CASSYDGDNEQFF.

To note about this clone: Other DNA sequences of this sample code for an identical CDR3. This chain links TRBV5-1 with TRBJ2-5, with 9 bases matching TRBD2. This CDR3 comprises 14 residues. Germline V gene lookup returns CDR1 SGHRS and CDR2 YFSETQ. V gave up 2 bases and J gave up 1 base; unmatched junction bases: 0. As DNA, the CDR3 is TGCGCCAGCAGCTTAGCGGGAGGCCAAGAGACCCAGTACTTC. Protein product: CASSLAGGQETQYF.

This chain joins TRBV3-1 (or the pseudogene TRBV3-2) and TRBJ2-2; tentative D call: TRBD1 (6 bases). Trimming cost V 5 bases and J 0 bases, with 10 bases left between them. The CDR3 totals 15 residues. Germline V gene lookup returns CDR1 LGHDT and CDR2 YNNKEL (reference sequence). The CDR3 region is CASSNTGSNTGELFF. In DNA form, the CDR3 reads TGTGCCAGCAGCAACACAGGGTCGAACACCGGGGAGCTGTTTTTT.

This chain joins TRBV9 and TRBJ2-7; possible D gene TRBD2, 6 bases. Germline CDR1 reads SGDLS; CDR2 reads YYNGEE. The V end was cut by 4 bases, the J end by 7 bases, with 18 bases between. The CDR3 totals 14 residues. Written as DNA, the CDR3 is TGTGCCAGCAGCTCTCCACTGGGGGACTCGGAGCAGTACTTC. Its protein product is CASSSPLGDSEQYF.

This CDR3 is CASSTGGANYGYTF. The CDR3 DNA is TGTGCCAGTAGTACAGGGGGAGCTAACTATGGCTACACCTTC. The chain couples TRBV19 to TRBJ1-2, with 7 bases matching TRBD1. This CDR3 is built from 14 residues. The J segment lost 0 bases and the V segment lost 4 bases, leaving 2 bases of the junction unmatched. The V gene's germline CDR1 is LNHDA and CDR2 SQIVND (reference sequence).

On this clone: The same CDR3 can be traced to other DNA sequences in this sample. This chain links TRBV5-1 with TRBJ2-5; TRBD1 matches at 8 bases. Germline CDR1 is SGHRS and CDR2 is YFSETQ. With 2 bases clipped from V and 5 bases from J, the junction kept 5 bases outside the gene matches. This CDR3 has 14 residues. CDR3 bases: TGCGCCAGCAGCTTAGGACAGGGCGGCGAGACCCAGTACTTC. As protein: CASSLGQGGETQYF.

The chain carries TRBV29-1 and TRBJ1-2; 7 nucleotides match TRBD1. This CDR3 is built from 11 residues. The V segment lost 7 bases and the J segment 5 bases; nucleotides outside the gene matches: 4. The germline V gene encodes CDR1 SQVTM and CDR2 ANQGSEA. In DNA, the CDR3 is TGCAGCGGCGGGACAGAATATGGCTACACCTTC. It codes for CSGGTEYGYTF.

The chain links TRBV5-1 to TRBJ1-2, with 11 bases identical to TRBD1. The V gene's germline CDR1 is SGHRS and CDR2 YFSETQ. The CDR3 is 14 amino acids. V trimming: 6 bases; J trimming: 8 bases; junction bases outside the gene matches: 9. As DNA, the CDR3 is TGCGCCAGCACCCCAGGACAGGGGGCAAGGGGCTACACCTTC. Protein: CASTPGQGARGYTF.

The rearrangement uses TRBV6-5 and TRBJ1-5; 10 nucleotides agree with TRBD1. This CDR3 has 14 residues. V was clipped by 6 bases and J by 4 bases; unmatched bases: 3. Germline V CDR1 and CDR2: MNHEY, SVGAGI. The CDR3 spells CASRGDRGNQPQHF. CDR3 DNA: TGTGCCAGCAGAGGGGACAGGGGTAATCAGCCCCAGCATTTT.

V usage is TRBV10-2 and J usage is TRBJ1-1; TRBD1 might be the D (6 bases). The CDR3 totals 15 residues. The V end was cut by 0 bases, the J end by 5 bases, with 13 bases between. Germline lookup yields CDR1 WSHSY and CDR2 SAAADI. The CDR3: CASSESRGGGTEAFF. CDR3 DNA sequence: TGCGCCAGCAGTGAGTCACGGGGGGGCGGGACTGAAGCTTTCTTT.

A single count supports this clone. V gene TRBV6-5 combines with J gene TRBJ1-2; D might be TRBD1 (6 bases). CDR1 is MNHEY, CDR2 SVGAGI, per germline. CDR3 length: 12 amino acids. V lost 10 bases, J lost 8 bases, and 17 bases lay in between. The CDR3 DNA follows: TGTGCCAATTACCAACAGGGAGAAGGCTACACCTTC. As protein: CANYQQGEGYTF.

The chain recombines TRBV7-2 with TRBJ1-2; 8 bases are a match to TRBD1. Germline V CDR1 and CDR2: SGHTA, FQGNSA. CDR3 length: 14 amino acids. V was pared by 0 bases and J by 8 bases, with 5 bases of the junction left unmatched. The CDR3 DNA is TGTGCCAGCAGCTTAGCGACAGGGGAAGAAGGCTACACCTTC. Translating gives CASSLATGEEGYTF.

J is TRBJ2-5 and V is TRBV6-5, with D possibly being TRBD2 (7 bases). Germline V lookup: CDR1 MNHEY, CDR2 SVGAGI. This CDR3 has 15 residues. V lost 5 bases and J 1 base, leaving 14 bases between the germline ends. CDR3 DNA: TGTGCCAGCAGTCCCACGGGGGGCCTCCAAGAGACCCAGTACTTC. It codes for CASSPTGGLQETQYF.

The chain recombines TRBV19 with TRBJ1-1, with 7 bases matching TRBD1. Trimming at V came to 6 bases and at J to 11 bases, leaving 18 bases not matched to a gene. The CDR3 extends over 15 amino acids. CDR1 is LNHDA, CDR2 SQIVND, per germline (reference sequence). The CDR3 spells CASRRTGRDDGDAFF. The CDR3 bases are TGTGCCAGTAGACGGACAGGCCGAGACGATGGCGATGCTTTCTTT.

For the CDR3, the DNA is TGTGCCAGCAGCTTAGCGGGAGGGCCGACTGGGGCCAACGTCCTGACTTTC. It translates to CASSLAGGPTGANVLTF. This chain connects TRBV13 to TRBJ2-6; 8 bases are a match to TRBD2. This CDR3 comprises 17 residues. Germline V CDR1 and CDR2: PRHDT, FYEKMQ (reference sequence). J gave up 2 bases and V 1 base, and 4 bases lay outside the gene matches.

The CDR3 DNA follows: TGTGCCACCAGTGACCCTAGCGGCCAAGAGACCCAGTACTTC. Translated: CATSDPSGQETQYF. This sequence joins TRBV24-1 and TRBJ2-5; 7 bases agree with TRBD2. From germline, CDR1 is KGHDR and CDR2 SFDVKD. This CDR3 contains 14 residues. V lost 4 bases, J lost 1 base, and 2 bases stayed unmatched.

This rearrangement joins TRBV28 to TRBJ2-2, with unresolved D. CDR3 size: 12 residues. CDR1 and CDR2 from the germline V gene are MDHEN and SYDVKM. V lost 8 bases, J lost 4 bases, and 8 bases lay in between. This CDR3 reads CASGQFTGELFF. CDR3 nucleotides: TGTGCCAGCGGGCAGTTCACCGGGGAGCTGTTTTTT.

The gene calls are TRBV6-1 and TRBJ2-7; tentatively, D is TRBD2 (6 bases). Germline V CDR1 and CDR2: MNHNS, SASEGT. The V end lost 0 bases, the J end lost 4 bases, and 10 bases lay between the germline ends. CDR3 length: 14 residues. The CDR3 loop reads CASSEAGGTYEQYF. In DNA form, the CDR3 reads TGTGCCAGCAGTGAAGCGGGGGGAACTTACGAGCAGTACTTC.

The V call is TRBV11-3, the J call TRBJ2-5, with 9 bases that match TRBD1. CDR1 SGHNT and CDR2 YENEEA come from the germline V gene. V was pared by 5 bases and J by 5 bases, with 9 bases of the junction left unmatched. The CDR3 spans 15 residues. CDR3 sequence reads: CASSTPDRGRETQYF. DNA of the CDR3: TGTGCCAGCAGCACCCCGGACAGGGGAAGGGAGACCCAGTACTTC.

The rearrangement links TRBV9 to TRBJ1-1; TRBD1 might be the D (5 bases). V dropped 0 bases and J dropped 7 bases, with 7 bases sitting between them. This CDR3 is built from 12 residues. Per the germline V gene, CDR1 is SGDLS and CDR2 is YYNGEE. CDR3 region: CASSVADSEAFF. In DNA form, the CDR3 reads TGTGCCAGCAGCGTAGCAGACAGTGAAGCTTTCTTT.

This rearrangement joins TRBV21-1 to TRBJ2-7; whether TRBD1, the table's D call, matches the DNA was not checked. TRBV21-1 is marked as a pseudogene. This CDR3 spans 22 amino acids. In nucleotides, the CDR3 is TGTGCCAGCAGCAAAGTTTTGGGGTATTTTACAGGGGCTTCGGGTTCTCGCCACGAGCAGTACGTC. Amino acids: CASSKVLGYFTGASGSRHEQYV.

This clone has a single count. V gene TRBV6-5 combines with J gene TRBJ2-3, with no clear D. The CDR3 has 15 residues. Germline-derived CDR1 and CDR2 are MNHEY and SVGAGI. V was trimmed by 2 bases and J by 2 bases, leaving 11 bases between them. The CDR3 region is CASSYGFGYTDTQYF. As DNA, the CDR3 is TGTGCCAGCAGTTACGGCTTCGGGTACACAGATACGCAGTATTTT.

This clone is medium-sized by share. CDR3 amino acids: CSARSGFEQYV. In nucleotides, the CDR3 is TGCAGTGCTCGTAGCGGCTTTGAGCAGTACGTC. The rearrangement links TRBV20-1 to TRBJ2-7; the D gene is possibly TRBD2 (6 bases). V was shortened by 5 bases and J by 7 bases, with 12 bases between the two germline ends. The germline V gene has CDR1 DFQATT and CDR2 SNEGSKA (reference sequence). The CDR3 runs 11 residues.

This clone occurred many times. The chain links TRBV4-2 to TRBJ2-1; 8 bases fit TRBD1. J gave up 5 bases and V 4 bases, and 4 bases lay outside the gene matches. Germline CDR1 is LGHNA and CDR2 is YNFKEQ. This CDR3 is 14 amino acids long. The CDR3 here is CASSPGTGNNEQFF. For the CDR3, the DNA is TGTGCCAGCAGCCCCGGGACAGGAAACAATGAGCAGTTCTTC.

The CDR3 bases are TGTGCCAGCAGCACCGGACAGGGGGCTTCTATGAACACTGAAGCTTTCTTT. Its translation is CASSTGQGASMNTEAFF. This chain links TRBV11-3 with TRBJ1-1, with 11 bases identical to TRBD1. The V and J ends lost 5 bases and 0 bases, in that order; junction bases with no gene match: 8. The CDR3 contains 17 residues. Germline lookup yields CDR1 SGHNT and CDR2 YENEEA. The variable domain in full, completed from reference TRBV11-3 and TRBJ1-1, reads EAGVVQSPRYKIIEKKQPVAFWCNPISGHNTLYWYLQNLGQGPELLIRYENEEAVDDSQLPKDRFSAERLKGVDSTLKIQPAELGDSAVYLCASSTGQGASMNTEAFFGQGTRLTVV.